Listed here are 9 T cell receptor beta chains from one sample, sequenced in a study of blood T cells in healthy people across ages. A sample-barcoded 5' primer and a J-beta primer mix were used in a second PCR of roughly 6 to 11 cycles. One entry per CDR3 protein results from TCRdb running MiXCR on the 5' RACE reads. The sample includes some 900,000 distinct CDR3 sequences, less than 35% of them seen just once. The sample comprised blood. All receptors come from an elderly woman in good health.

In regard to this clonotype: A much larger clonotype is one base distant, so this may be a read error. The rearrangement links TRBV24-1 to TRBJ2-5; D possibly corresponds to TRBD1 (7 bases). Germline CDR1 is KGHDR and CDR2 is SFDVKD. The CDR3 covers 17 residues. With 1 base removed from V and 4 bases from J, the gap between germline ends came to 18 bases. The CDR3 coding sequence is TGTGCCACCAGTGATTTTCGCGGGACAGCCGCAAGAGAGACCCAGTACTTC. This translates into CATSDFRGTAARETQYF.

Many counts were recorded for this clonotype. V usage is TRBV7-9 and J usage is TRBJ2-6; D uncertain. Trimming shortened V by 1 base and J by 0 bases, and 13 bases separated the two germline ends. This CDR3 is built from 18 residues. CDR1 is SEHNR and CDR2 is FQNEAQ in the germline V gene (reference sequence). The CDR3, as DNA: TGTGCCAGCAGCTTAGTGGGGTATCAATCCTCTGGGGCCAACGTCCTGACTTTC. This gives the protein CASSLVGYQSSGANVLTF.

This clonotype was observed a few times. The CDR3 reads CSASPGAGNQPQHF. In DNA form, the CDR3 reads TGCAGTGCTAGTCCCGGGGCGGGCAATCAGCCCCAGCATTTT. The V call is TRBV20-1, the J call TRBJ1-5; the D gene is possibly TRBD1 (5 bases). Germline V CDR1 and CDR2: DFQATT, SNEGSKA (reference sequence). The CDR3 extends over 14 amino acids. V was pared by 3 bases and J by 2 bases, with 11 bases between.

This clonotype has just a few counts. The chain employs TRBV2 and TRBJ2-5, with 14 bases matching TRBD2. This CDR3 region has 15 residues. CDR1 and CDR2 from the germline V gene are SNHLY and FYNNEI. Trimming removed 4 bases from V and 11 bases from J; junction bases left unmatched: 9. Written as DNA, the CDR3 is TGTGCCAGCAGTGGGACTAGCGGGGGGAGGGATGAGCAGTACTTC. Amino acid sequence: CASSGTSGGRDEQYF.

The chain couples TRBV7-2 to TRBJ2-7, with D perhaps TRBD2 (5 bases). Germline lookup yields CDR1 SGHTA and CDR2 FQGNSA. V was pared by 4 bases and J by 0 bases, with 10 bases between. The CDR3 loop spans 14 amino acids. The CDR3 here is CASSSGLRSYEQYF. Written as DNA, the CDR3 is TGTGCCAGCAGCTCCGGACTTCGCTCCTACGAGCAGTACTTC. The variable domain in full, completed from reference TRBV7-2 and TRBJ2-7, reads GAGVSQSPSNKVTEKGKDVELRCDPISGHTALYWYRQSLGQGLEFLIYFQGNSAPDKSGLPSDRFSAERTGGSVSTLTIQRTQQEDSAVYLCASSSGLRSYEQYFGPGTRLTVT.

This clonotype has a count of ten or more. The CDR3 reads CSASGVGFTQYF. For the CDR3, the DNA is TGCAGTGCTAGTGGCGTCGGCTTTACGCAGTATTTT. The rearrangement uses TRBV20-1 and TRBJ2-3, with D hard to call. Germline CDR1 and CDR2: DFQATT and SNEGSKA (reference sequence). This CDR3 has 12 amino acids. Trimming stripped 3 bases from V and 8 bases from J, with 12 bases between.

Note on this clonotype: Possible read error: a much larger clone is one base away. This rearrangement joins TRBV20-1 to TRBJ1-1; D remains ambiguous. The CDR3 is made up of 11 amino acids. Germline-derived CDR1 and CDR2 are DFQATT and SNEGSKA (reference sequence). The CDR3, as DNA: TGCAGGAGCAGGCTGAACACTGAAGCTTTCTTT. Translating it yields CRSRLNTEAFF.

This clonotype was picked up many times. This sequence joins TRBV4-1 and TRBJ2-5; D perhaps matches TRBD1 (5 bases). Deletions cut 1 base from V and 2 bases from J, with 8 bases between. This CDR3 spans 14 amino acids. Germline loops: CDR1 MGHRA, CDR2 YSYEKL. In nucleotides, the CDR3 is TGCGCCAGCAGCCAAGTTCGACAGCAAGAGACCCAGTACTTC. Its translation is CASSQVRQQETQYF.

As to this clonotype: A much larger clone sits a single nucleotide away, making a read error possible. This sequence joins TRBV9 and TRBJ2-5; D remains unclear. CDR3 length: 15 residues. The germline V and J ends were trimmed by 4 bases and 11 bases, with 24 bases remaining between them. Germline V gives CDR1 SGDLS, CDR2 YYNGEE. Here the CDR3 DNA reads TGTGCCAGCAGCCGTCCCAGCCGAATGGAAGGTGAGCAGTACTTC. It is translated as CASSRPSRMEGEQYF. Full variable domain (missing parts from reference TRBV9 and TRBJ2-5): DSGVTQTPKHLITATGQRVTLRCSPRSGDLSVYWYQQSLDQGLQFLIQYYNGEERAKGNILERFSAQQFPDLHSELNLSSLELGDSALYFCASSRPSRMEGEQYFGPGTRLLVL.